This T cell receptor (beta chain) was recovered during a study of post-analysis software for immune sequencing data. On the study more broadly: Relapsing-remitting, secondary progressive and progressive-relapsing multiple sclerosis were all included among the disease courses. Notes on the study in general: F measure grouped same-batch samples tightly together.

cDNA libraries of TCR beta carried unique molecular identifiers. TCRdb independently ran MiXCR on the PCR reads; one entry per CDR3 protein. The data show 750,000 to 950,000 distinct CDR3 sequences, around 50% seen once. To note about this clonotype: Its matching antigen is unknown.

This TCR was sampled from a girl aged 5-17 years with multiple sclerosis. Sequenced sample: blood.

CDR3: CSARDLIQETQYF. CDR3 DNA: TGCAGTGCTAGAGATCTGATACAAGAGACCCAGTACTTC. The chain has TRBV20-1 and TRBJ2-5; D is unresolved. The germline V gene encodes CDR1 DFQATT and CDR2 SNEGSKA (reference sequence). The CDR3 extends over 13 amino acids. Trimming stripped 0 bases from V and 2 bases from J, with 7 bases between.